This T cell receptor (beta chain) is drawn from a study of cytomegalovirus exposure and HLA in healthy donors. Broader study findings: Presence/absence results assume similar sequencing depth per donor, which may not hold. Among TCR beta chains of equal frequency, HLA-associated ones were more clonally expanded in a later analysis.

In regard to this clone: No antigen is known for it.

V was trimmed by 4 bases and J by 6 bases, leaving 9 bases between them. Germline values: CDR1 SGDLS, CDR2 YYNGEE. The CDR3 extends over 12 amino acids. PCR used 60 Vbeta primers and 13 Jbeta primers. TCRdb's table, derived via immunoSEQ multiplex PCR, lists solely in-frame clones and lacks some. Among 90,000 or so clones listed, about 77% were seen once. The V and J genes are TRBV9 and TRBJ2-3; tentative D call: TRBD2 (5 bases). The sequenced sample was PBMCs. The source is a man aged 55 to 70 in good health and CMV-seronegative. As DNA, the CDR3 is TGTGCCAGCAGCTTCAGCGGTGATACGCAGTATTTT. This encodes CASSFSGDTQYF.